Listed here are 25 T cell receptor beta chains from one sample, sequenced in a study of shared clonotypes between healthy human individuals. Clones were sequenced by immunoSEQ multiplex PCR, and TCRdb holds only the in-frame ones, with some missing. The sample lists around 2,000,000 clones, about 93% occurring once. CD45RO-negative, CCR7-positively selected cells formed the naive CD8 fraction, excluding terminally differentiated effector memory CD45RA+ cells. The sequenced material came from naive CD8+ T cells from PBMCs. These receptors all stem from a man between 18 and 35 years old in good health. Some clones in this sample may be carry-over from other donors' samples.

The CDR3 bases are TGTGCCAGCAGCCATCATCGGGAGGGGACAGGGGGCAGAGATACGCAGTATTTT. It codes for CASSHHREGTGGRDTQYF. V and J are TRBV9 and TRBJ2-3, with 12 bases matching TRBD1. This CDR3 region has 18 residues. Trimming removed 4 bases from V and 5 bases from J; junction bases left unmatched: 14. Germline V gene data show CDR1 as SGDLS and CDR2 as YYNGEE.

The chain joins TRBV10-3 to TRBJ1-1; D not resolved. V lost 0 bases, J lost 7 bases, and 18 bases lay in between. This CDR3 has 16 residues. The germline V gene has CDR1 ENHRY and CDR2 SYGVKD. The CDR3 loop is CAISESEGLRRLEAFF. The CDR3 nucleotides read TGTGCCATCAGTGAGTCGGAAGGCCTACGACGCCTTGAAGCTTTCTTT.

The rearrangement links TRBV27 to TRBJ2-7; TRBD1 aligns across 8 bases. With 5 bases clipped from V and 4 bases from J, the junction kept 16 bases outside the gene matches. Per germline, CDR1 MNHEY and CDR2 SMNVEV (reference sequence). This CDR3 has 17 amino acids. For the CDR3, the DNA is TGTGCCAGCAGTCAAGGAACTGGGACAGGTTTTAGGTACGAGCAGTACTTC. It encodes CASSQGTGTGFRYEQYF.

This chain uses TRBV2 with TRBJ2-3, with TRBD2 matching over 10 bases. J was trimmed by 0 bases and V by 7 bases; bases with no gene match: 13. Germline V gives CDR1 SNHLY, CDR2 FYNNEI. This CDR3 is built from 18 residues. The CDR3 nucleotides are TGTGCCAGCAAGAGCGGGAGGGGCAGCTTATCTAGCACAGATACGCAGTATTTT. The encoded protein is CASKSGRGSLSSTDTQYF.

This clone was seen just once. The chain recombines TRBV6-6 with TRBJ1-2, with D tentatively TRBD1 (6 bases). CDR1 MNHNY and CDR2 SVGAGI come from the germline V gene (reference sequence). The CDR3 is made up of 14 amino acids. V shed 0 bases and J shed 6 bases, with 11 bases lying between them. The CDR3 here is CASSYSEGVHGYTF. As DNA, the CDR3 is TGTGCCAGCAGTTACTCGGAGGGGGTCCATGGCTACACCTTC.

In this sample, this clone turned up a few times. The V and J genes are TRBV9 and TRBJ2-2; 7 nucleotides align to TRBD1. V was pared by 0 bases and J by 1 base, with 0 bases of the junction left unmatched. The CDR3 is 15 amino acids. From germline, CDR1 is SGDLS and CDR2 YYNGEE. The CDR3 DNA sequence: TGTGCCAGCAGCGTAGGGACAGGGAACACCGGGGAGCTGTTTTTT. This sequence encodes CASSVGTGNTGELFF.

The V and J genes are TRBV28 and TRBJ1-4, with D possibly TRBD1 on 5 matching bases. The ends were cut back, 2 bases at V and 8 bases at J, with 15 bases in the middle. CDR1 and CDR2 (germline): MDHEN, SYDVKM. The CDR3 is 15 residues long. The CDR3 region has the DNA TGTGCCAGCAGTTTAGTCCGGGACCCTATCGAAAAACTGTTTTTT. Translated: CASSLVRDPIEKLFF.

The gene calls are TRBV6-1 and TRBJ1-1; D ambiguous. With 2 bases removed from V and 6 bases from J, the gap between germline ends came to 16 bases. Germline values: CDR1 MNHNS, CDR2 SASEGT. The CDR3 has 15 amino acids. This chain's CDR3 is CASSEWVTASAEAFF. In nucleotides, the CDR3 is TGTGCCAGCAGTGAATGGGTAACAGCCTCAGCTGAAGCTTTCTTT.

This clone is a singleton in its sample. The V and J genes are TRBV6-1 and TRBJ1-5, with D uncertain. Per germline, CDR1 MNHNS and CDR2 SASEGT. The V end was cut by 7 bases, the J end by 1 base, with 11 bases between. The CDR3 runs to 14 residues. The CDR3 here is CASTVRSSNQPQHF. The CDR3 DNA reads TGTGCCAGCACCGTCCGTTCAAGCAATCAGCCCCAGCATTTT.

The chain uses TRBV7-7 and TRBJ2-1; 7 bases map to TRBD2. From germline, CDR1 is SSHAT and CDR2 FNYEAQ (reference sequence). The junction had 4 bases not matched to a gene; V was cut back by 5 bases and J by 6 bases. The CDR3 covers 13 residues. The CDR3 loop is CASSLTSVNEQFF. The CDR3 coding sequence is TGTGCCAGCAGCCTTACTAGCGTCAATGAGCAGTTCTTC.

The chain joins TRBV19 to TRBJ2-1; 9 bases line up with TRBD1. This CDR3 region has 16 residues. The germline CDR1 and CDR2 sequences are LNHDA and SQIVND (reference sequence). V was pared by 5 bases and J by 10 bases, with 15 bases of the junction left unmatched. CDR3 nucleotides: TGTGCCAGTAGTTTCCGGGACAGGGTTATCCCCGACGAGCAGTTCTTC. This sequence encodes CASSFRDRVIPDEQFF.

As DNA, the CDR3 is TGTGCCAGCAGCTTAGCCGGAGGACCTGAAGCTTTCTTT. It translates to CASSLAGGPEAFF. The V call is TRBV7-9, the J call TRBJ1-1; D unresolved. CDR3 length: 13 amino acids. Germline CDR1 SEHNR, CDR2 FQNEAQ (reference sequence). V lost 0 bases and J 6 bases, leaving 8 bases between the germline ends.

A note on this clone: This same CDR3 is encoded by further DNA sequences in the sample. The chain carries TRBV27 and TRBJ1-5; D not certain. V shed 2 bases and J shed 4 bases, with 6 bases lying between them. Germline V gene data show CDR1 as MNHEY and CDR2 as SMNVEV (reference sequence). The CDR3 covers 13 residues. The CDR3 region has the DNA TGTGCCAGCAGTTTAGGGCTAAATCAGCCCCAGCATTTT. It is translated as CASSLGLNQPQHF.

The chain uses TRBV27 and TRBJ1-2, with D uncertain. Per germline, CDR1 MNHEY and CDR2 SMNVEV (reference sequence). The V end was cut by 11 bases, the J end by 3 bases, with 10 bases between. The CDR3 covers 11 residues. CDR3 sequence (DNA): TGTGCCGTTAGGGTCGACTATGGCTACACCTTC. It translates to CAVRVDYGYTF.

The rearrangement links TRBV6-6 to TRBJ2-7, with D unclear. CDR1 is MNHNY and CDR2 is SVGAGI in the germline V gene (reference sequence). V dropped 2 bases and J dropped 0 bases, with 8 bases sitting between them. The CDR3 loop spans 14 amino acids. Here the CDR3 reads CASSYRPSSYEQYF. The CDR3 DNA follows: TGTGCCAGCAGTTACCGGCCAAGCTCCTACGAGCAGTACTTC.

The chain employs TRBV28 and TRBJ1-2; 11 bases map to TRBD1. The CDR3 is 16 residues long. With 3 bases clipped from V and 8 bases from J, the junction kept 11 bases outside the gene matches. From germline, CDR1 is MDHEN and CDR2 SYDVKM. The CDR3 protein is CASSLSGQGGVSGYTF. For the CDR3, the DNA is TGTGCCAGCAGTTTGTCGGGACAGGGGGGCGTCTCGGGCTACACCTTC.

For the CDR3, the DNA is TGTGCCAGTAACGACGGACTTAGCAATCAGCCCCAGCATTTT. The encoded protein is CASNDGLSNQPQHF. The chain joins TRBV19 to TRBJ1-5; D not certain. This CDR3 has 14 amino acids. Looked up from germline, CDR1 is LNHDA and CDR2 is SQIVND (reference sequence). V was trimmed by 7 bases and J by 0 bases, leaving 10 bases between them.

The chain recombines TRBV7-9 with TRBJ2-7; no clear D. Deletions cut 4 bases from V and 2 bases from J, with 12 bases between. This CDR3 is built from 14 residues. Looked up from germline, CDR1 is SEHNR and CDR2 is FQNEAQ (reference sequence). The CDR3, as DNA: TGTGCCAGCAGCTCGACAAATTATGCCTACGAGCAGTACTTC. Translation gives CASSSTNYAYEQYF.

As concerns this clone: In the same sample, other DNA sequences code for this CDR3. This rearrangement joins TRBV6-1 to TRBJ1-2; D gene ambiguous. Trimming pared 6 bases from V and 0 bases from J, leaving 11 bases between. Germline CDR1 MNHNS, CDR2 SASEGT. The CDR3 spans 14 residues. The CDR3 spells CASRGNGANYGYTF. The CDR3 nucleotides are TGTGCCAGCAGAGGCAATGGGGCTAACTATGGCTACACCTTC.

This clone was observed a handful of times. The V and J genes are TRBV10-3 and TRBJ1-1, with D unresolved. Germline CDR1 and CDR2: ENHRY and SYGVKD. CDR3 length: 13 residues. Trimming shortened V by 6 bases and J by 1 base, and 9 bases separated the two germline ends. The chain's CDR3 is CAIRATANTEAFF. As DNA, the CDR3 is TGTGCCATCAGAGCCACAGCGAACACTGAAGCTTTCTTT.

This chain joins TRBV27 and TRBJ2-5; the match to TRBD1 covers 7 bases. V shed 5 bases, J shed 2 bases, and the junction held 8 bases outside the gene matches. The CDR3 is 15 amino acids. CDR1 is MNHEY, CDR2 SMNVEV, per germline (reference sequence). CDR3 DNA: TGTGCCAGCAGTCCGATCGACAGGGCGCAAGAGACCCAGTACTTC. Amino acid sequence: CASSPIDRAQETQYF.

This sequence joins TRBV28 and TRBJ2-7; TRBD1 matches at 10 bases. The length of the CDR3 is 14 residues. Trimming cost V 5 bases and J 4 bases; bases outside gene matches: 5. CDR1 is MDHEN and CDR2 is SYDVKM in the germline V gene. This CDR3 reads CASSRTGGRYEQYF. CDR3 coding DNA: TGTGCCAGCAGTCGGACAGGGGGAAGGTACGAGCAGTACTTC.

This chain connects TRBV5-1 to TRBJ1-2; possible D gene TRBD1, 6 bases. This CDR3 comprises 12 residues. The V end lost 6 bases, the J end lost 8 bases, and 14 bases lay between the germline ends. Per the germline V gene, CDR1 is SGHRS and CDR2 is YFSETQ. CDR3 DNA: TGCGCCAGCACCCAGGGGATGGGAGGCTACACCTTC. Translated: CASTQGMGGYTF.

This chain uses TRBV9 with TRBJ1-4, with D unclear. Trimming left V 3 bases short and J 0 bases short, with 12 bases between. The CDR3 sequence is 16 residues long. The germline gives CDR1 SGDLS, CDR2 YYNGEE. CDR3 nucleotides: TGTGCCAGCAGCGCCCGAGCAGGAGCAACTAATGAAAAACTGTTTTTT. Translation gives CASSARAGATNEKLFF.

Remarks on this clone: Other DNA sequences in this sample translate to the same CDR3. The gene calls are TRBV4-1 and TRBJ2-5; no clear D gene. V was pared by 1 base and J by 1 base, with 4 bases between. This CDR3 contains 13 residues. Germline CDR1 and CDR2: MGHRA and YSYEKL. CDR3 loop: CASSQVFQETQYF. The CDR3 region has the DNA TGCGCCAGCAGCCAAGTCTTCCAAGAGACCCAGTACTTC.